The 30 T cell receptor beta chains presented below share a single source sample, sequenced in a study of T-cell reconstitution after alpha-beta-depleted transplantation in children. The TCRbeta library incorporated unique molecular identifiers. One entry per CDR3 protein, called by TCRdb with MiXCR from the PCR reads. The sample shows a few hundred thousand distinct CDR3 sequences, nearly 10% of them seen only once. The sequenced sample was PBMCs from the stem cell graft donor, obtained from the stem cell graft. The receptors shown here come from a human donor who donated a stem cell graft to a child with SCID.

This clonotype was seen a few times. CDR3 amino acids: CASSLASPTDTQYF. In DNA, the CDR3 is TGTGCCAGCAGCTTAGCATCTCCCACAGATACGCAGTATTTT. The chain employs TRBV7-9 and TRBJ2-3, with D uncertain. This CDR3 region has 14 residues. Trimming removed 0 bases from V and 2 bases from J, with 6 bases in between. CDR1 SEHNR and CDR2 FQNEAQ come from the germline V gene (reference sequence).

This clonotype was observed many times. CDR3 protein: CASSGNLADTYNEQFF. DNA for the CDR3: TGTGCCAGCAGCGGGAACCTAGCGGACACCTACAATGAGCAGTTCTTC. The V call is TRBV12-3 or TRBV12-4, the J call TRBJ2-1, with 7 nucleotides matching TRBD2. V dropped 6 bases and J dropped 2; count of bases not matched to a gene: 10. This CDR3 has 16 amino acids.

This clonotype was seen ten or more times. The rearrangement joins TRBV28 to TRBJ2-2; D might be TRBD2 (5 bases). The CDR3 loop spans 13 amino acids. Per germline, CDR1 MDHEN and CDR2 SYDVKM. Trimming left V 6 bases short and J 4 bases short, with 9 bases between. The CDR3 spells CASRRGSTGELFF. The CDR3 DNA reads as TGTGCCAGCAGACGGGGAAGCACCGGGGAGCTGTTTTTT. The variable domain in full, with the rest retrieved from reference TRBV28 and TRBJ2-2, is DVKVTQSSRYLVKRTGEKVFLECVQDMDHENMFWYRQDPGLGLRLIYFSYDVKMKEKGDIPEGYSVSREKKERFSLILESASTNQTSMYLCASRRGSTGELFFGEGSRLTVL.

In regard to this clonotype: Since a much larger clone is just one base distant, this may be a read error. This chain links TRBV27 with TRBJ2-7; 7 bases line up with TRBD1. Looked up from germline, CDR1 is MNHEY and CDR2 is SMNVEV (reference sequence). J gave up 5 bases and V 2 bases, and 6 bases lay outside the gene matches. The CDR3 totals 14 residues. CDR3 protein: CASSLVTGYDEQYF. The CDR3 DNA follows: TGTGCCAGCAGTTTAGTGACAGGGTACGACGAGCAGTACTTC.

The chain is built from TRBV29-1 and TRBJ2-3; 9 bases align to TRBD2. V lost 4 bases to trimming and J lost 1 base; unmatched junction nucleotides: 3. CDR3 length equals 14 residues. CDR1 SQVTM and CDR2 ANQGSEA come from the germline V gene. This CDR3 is CSVGRGGGTDTQYF. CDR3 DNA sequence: TGCAGCGTTGGACGCGGGGGGGGCACAGATACGCAGTATTTT.

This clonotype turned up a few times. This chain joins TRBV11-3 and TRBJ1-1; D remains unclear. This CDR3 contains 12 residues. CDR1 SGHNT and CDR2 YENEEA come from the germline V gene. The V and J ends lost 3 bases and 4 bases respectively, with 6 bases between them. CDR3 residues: CASSFEGTEAFF. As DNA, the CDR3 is TGTGCCAGCAGCTTCGAGGGCACTGAAGCTTTCTTT.

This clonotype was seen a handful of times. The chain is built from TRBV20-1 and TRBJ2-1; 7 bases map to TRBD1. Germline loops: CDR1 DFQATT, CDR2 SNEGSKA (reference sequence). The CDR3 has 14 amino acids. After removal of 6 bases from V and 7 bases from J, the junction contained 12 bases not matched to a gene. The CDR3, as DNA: TGCAGTGCCAGGGGACAGCTAAATGGGAATGAGCAGTTCTTC. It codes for CSARGQLNGNEQFF.

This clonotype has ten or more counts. CDR3 DNA: TGCAGCGTTGAAGTTACCGGGACTGAAGCTTTCTTT. Amino acids: CSVEVTGTEAFF. The chain has TRBV29-1 and TRBJ1-1; D gene uncertain. The CDR3 is 12 residues long. The germline gives CDR1 SQVTM, CDR2 ANQGSEA. V lost 1 base to trimming and J lost 5 bases, with 8 bases between them.

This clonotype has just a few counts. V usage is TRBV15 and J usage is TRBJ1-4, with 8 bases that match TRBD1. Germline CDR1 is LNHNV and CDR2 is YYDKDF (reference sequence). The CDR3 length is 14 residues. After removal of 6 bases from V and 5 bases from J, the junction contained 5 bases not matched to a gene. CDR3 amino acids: CATRKDRVNEKLFF. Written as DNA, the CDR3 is TGTGCCACCAGAAAGGACAGGGTGAATGAAAAACTGTTTTTT.

CDR3 residues: CASSEKQGSYGYTF. The CDR3 region has the DNA TGTGCCAGCAGCGAAAAACAGGGTTCCTATGGCTACACCTTC. This chain uses TRBV6-1 with TRBJ1-2, with D perhaps matching TRBD1 (6 bases). Deletions cut 6 bases from V and 4 bases from J, with 15 bases between. CDR3 length: 14 residues. Germline-derived CDR1 and CDR2 are MNHNS and SASEGT.

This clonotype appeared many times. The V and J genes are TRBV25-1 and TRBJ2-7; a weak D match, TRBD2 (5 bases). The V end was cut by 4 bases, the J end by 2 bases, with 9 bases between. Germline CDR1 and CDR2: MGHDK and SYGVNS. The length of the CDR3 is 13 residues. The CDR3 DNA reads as TGTGCCAGCAGTGGAGGGAGCCCCTACGAGCAGTACTTC. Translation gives CASSGGSPYEQYF.

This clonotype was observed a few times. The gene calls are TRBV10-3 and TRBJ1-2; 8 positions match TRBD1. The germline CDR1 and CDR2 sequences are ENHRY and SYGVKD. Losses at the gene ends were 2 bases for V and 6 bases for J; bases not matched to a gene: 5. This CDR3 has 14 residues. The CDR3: CAISEVDRADGYTF. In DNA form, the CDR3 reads TGTGCCATCAGTGAGGTGGACAGGGCGGATGGCTACACCTTC.

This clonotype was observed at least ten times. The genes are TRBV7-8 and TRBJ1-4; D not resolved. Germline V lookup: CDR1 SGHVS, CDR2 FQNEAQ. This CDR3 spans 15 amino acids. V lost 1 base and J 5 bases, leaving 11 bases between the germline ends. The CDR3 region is CASSLDGNINEKLFF. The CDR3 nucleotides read TGTGCCAGCAGCTTAGACGGGAATATAAATGAAAAACTGTTTTTT.

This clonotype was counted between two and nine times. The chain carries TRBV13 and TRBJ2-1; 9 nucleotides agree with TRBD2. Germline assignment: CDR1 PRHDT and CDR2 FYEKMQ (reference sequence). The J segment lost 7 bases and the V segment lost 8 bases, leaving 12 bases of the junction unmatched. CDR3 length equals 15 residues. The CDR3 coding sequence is TGTGCCAGCTCCTCCCAGGGACTAGCCCTTAATGAGCAGTTCTTC. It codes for CASSSQGLALNEQFF.

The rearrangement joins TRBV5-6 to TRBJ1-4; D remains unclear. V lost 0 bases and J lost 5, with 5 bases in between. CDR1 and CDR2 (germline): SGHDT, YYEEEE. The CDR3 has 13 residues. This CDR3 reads CASSLETNEKLFF. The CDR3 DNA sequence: TGTGCCAGCAGCTTGGAAACCAATGAAAAACTGTTTTTT.

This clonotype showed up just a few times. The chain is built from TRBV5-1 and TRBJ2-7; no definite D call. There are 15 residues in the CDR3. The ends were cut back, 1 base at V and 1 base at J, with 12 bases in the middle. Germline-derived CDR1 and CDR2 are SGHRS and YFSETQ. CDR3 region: CASSLSYPESYEQYF. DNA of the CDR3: TGCGCCAGCAGCTTGTCCTACCCCGAATCCTACGAGCAGTACTTC.

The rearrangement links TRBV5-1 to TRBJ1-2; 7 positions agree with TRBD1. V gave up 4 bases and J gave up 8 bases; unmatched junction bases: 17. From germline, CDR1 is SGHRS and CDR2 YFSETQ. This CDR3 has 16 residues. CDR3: CASSLDRAVSSLGYTF. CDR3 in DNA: TGCGCCAGCAGCCTTGACAGGGCAGTGTCTTCTTTGGGCTACACCTTC.

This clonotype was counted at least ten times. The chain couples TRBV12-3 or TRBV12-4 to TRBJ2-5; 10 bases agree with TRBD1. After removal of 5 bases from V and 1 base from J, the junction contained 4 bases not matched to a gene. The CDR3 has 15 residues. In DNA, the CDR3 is TGTGCCAGCAGTCGGGACAGGGGTTCCCAAGAGACCCAGTACTTC. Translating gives CASSRDRGSQETQYF.

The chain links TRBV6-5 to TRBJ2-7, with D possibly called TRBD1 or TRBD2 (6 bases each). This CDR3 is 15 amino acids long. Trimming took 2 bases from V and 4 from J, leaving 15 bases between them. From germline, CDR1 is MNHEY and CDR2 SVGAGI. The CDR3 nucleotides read TGTGCCAGCAGTTACGGTAGGGGGGCTGGTTACGAGCAGTACTTC. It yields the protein CASSYGRGAGYEQYF.

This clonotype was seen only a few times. This CDR3 reads CASSGTSGAGELFF. The CDR3 DNA reads TGCGCCAGCAGCGGGACTAGCGGGGCCGGGGAGCTGTTTTTT. V and J are TRBV5-1 and TRBJ2-2; 13 bases match TRBD2. V gave up 4 bases and J gave up 6 bases; unmatched junction bases: 0. The CDR3 has 14 amino acids. Germline V gene lookup returns CDR1 SGHRS and CDR2 YFSETQ.

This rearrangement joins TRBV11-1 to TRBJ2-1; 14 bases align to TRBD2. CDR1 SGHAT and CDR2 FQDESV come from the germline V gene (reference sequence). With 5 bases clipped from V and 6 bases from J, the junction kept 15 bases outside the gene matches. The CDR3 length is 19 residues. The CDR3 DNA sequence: TGTGCCAGCAGCCCGACAAACCCAGGGACTAGCGGGGGAGTCAATGAGCAGTTCTTC. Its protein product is CASSPTNPGTSGGVNEQFF.

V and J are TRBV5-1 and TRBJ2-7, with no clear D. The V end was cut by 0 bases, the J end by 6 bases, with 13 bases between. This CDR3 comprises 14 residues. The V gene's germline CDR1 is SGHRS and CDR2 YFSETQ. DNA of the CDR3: TGCGCCAGCAGCTTGGAAGCCACAGAACGCGAGCAGTACTTC. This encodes CASSLEATEREQYF.

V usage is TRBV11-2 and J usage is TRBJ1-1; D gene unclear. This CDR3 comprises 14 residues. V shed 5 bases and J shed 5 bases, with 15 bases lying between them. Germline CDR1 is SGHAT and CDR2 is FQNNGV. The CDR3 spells CASSTPRVRTEAFF. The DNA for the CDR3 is TGTGCCAGCAGCACTCCACGGGTGAGAACTGAAGCTTTCTTT.

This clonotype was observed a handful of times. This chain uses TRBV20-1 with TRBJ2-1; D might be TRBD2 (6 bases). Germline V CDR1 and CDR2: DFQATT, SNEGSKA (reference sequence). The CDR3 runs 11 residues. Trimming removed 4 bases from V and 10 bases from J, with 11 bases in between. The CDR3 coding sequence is TGCAGTGCTAAGCAGGGAGGCGAGCAGTTCTTC. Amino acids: CSAKQGGEQFF.

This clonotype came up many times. The CDR3 bases are TGTGCCACCAGTGATGCTCGGGATGGCACAGATACGCAGTATTTT. Protein product: CATSDARDGTDTQYF. The rearrangement uses TRBV24-1 and TRBJ2-3; D perhaps matches TRBD2 (5 bases). Germline V gene lookup returns CDR1 KGHDR and CDR2 SFDVKD. There are 15 residues in the CDR3. V lost 3 bases and J lost 1, with 10 bases in between.

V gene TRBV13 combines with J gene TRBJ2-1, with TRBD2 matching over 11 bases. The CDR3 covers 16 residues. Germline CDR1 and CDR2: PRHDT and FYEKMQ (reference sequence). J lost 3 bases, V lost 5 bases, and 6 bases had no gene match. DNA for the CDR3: TGTGCCAGCAGCGCAAGACTAGCGGGGAACTACAATGAGCAGTTCTTC. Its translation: CASSARLAGNYNEQFF.

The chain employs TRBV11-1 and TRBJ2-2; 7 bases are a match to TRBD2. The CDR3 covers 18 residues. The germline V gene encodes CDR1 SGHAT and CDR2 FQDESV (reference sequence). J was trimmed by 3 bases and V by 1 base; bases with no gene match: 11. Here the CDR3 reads CASSLGWASGNYTGELFF. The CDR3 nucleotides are TGTGCCAGCAGCTTAGGCTGGGCTAGCGGAAATTACACCGGGGAGCTGTTTTTT.

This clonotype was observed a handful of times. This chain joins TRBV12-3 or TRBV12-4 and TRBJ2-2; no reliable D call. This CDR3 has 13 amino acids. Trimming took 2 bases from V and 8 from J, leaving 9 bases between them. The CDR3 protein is CASSLKVQGELFF. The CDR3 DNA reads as TGTGCCAGCAGTTTAAAGGTTCAAGGGGAGCTGTTTTTT.

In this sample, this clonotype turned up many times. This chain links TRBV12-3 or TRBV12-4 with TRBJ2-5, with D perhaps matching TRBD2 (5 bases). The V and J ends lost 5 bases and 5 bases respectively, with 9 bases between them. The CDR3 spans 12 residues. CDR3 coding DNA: TGTGCCAGCAGTCCCTCGGGGGAGACCCAGTACTTC. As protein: CASSPSGETQYF.

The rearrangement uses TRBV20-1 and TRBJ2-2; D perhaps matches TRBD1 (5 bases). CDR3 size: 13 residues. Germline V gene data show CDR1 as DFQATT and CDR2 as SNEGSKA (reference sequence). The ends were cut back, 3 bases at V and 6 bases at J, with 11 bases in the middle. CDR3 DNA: TGCAGTGCTAGGCCCAAGACAGCCGGGGAGCTGTTTTTT. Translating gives CSARPKTAGELFF.